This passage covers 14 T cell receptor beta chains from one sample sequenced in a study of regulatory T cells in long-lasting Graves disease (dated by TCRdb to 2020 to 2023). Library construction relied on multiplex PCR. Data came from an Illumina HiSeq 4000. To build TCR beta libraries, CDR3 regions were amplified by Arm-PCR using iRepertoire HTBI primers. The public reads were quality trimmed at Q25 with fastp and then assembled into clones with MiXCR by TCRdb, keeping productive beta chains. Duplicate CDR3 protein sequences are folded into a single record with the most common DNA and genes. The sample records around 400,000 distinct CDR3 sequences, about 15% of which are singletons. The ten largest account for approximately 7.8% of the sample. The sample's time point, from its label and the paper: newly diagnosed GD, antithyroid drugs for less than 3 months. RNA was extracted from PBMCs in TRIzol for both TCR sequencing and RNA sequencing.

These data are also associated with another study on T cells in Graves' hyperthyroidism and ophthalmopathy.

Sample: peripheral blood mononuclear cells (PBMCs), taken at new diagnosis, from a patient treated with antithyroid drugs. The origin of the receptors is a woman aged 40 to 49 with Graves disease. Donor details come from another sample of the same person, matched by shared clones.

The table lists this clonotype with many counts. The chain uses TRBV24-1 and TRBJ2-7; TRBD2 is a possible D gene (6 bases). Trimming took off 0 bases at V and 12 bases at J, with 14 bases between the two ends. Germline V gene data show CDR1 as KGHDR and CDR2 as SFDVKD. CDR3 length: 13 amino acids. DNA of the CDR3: TGTGCCACCAGTGATTTGCGGCGGGAAGAGGTGTACTTC. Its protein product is CATSDLRREEVYF.

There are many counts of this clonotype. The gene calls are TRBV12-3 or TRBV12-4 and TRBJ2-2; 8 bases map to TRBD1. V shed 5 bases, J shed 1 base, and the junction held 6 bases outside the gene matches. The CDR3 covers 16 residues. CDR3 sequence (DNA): TGTGCCAGCAGTGACCCCAGGGGGCAGAACACCGGGGAGCTGTTTTTT. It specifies CASSDPRGQNTGELFF.

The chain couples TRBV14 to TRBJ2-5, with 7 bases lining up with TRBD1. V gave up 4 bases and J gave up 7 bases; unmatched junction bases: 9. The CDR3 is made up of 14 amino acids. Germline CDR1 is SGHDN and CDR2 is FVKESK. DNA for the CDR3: TGTGCCAGCAGCCTTTACCGGGCAGGGGGGACCCAGTACTTC. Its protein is CASSLYRAGGTQYF.

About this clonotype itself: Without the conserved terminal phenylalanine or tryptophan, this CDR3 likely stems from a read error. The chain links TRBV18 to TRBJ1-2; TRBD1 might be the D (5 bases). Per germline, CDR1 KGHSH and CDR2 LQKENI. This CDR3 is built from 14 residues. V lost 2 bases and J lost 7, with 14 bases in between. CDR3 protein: CASSPSGTGSGYTS. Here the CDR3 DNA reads TGTGCCAGCTCACCATCTGGGACGGGCTCTGGCTACACCTCC.

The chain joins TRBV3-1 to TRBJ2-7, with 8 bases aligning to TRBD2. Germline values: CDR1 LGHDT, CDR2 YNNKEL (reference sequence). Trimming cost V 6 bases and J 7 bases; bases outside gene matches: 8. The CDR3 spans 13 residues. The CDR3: CASSSGTTLEQYF. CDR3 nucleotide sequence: TGTGCCAGCAGTAGCGGGACAACCTTGGAGCAGTACTTC.

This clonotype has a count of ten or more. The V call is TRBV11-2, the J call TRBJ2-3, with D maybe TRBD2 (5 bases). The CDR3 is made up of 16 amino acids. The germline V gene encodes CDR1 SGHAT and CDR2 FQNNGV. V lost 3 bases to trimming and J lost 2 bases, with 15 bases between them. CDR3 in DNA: TGTGCCAGCAGCTTCGGGTCGGACTCACCCACAGATACGCAGTATTTT. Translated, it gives CASSFGSDSPTDTQYF.

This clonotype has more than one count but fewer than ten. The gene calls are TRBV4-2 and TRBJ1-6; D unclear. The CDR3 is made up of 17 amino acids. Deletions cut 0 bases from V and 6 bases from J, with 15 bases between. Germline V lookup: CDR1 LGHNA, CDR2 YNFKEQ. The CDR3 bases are TGTGCCAGCAGCCAAGATTGGCAAGGAGGGCGTAATTCACCCCTCCACTTT. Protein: CASSQDWQGGRNSPLHF.

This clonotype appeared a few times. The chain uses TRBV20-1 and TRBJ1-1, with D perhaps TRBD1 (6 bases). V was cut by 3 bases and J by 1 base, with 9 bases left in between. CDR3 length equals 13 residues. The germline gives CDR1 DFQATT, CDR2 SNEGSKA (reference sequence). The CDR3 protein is CSASGQPNTEAFF. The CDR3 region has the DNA TGCAGTGCTAGTGGACAGCCGAACACTGAAGCTTTCTTT.

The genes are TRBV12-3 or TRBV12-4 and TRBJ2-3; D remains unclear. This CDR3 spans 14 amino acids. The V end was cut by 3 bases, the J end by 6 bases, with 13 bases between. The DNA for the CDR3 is TGTGCCAGCAGTTTTATGGGTTCTAGTGATACGCAGTATTTT. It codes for CASSFMGSSDTQYF.

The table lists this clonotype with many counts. The CDR3 region has the DNA TGTGCCAGCTCACCATCGGCAGGACAGGGCGGTCAGCCCCAGCATTTT. It is translated as CASSPSAGQGGQPQHF. This rearrangement joins TRBV18 to TRBJ1-5; 8 positions match TRBD1. The CDR3 has 16 residues. Unmatched junction bases numbered 9, after V lost 2 bases and J lost 6 bases. CDR1 and CDR2 from the germline V gene are KGHSH and LQKENI. Filled out from reference TRBV18 and TRBJ1-5, the complete variable domain reads NAGVMQNPRHLVRRRGQEARLRCSPMKGHSHVYWYRQLPEEGLKFMVYLQKENIIDESGMPKERFSAEFPKEGPSILRIQQVVRGDSAAYFCASSPSAGQGGQPQHFGDGTRLSIL.

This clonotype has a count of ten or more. CDR3 bases: TGTGCCATCAGTAGGGCAGCTAATGAAAAACTGTTTTTT. This codes for CAISRAANEKLFF. The chain is built from TRBV10-3 and TRBJ1-4; D is unclear. The CDR3 runs to 13 residues. CDR1 and CDR2 (germline): ENHRY, SYGVKD. Trimming cost V 5 bases and J 3 bases, with 7 bases left between them.

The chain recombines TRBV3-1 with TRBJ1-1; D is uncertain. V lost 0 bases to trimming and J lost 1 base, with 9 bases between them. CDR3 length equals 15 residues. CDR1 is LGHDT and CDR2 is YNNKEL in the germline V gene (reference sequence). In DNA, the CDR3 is TGTGCCAGCAGCCAAGATAGCACGGGGAACACTGAAGCTTTCTTT. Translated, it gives CASSQDSTGNTEAFF.

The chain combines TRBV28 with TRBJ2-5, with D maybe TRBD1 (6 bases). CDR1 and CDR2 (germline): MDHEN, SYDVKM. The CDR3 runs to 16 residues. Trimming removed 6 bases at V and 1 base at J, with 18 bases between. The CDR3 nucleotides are TGTGCCAGCAGGGGTAGTCTTTGGGGGCCCCAAGAGACCCAGTACTTC. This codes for CASRGSLWGPQETQYF.

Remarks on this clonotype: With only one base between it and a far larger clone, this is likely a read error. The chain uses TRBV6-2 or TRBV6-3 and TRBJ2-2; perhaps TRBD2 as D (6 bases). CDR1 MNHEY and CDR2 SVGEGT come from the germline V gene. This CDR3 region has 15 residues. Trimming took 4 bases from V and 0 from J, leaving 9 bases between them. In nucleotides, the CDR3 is TGTGCCAGCAGTTGCCGGGGGACGAACACCGGGGAGCTGTTTTTT. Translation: CASSCRGTNTGELFF.